These 6 T cell receptor beta chains were all obtained from the same sample, sequenced in a study of vaccination and CD4 T cells after COVID-19. For these receptors, no antigen is known. Sequence data for DNA of cultured CD4+ T cells were generated by the Oncomine TCR Beta short-read assay. TCRdb reprocessed the PCR reads with MiXCR, giving one entry per CDR3 protein. The sample consists of 8,900 or so distinct CDR3 sequences, more than 25% of them appearing once. This sample's treatment: roughly 10-day PBMC culture with coronavirus spike peptide pools or control peptides (ViraFEST assay). CD4+ T lymphocytes from the unexposed donor were collected before the COVID-19 pandemic (2011-2018). Sequenced input: CD4+ T cells from blood, cultured in vitro. The source of these receptors is a human donor in good health.

The chain combines TRBV19 with TRBJ1-6; D not resolved. CDR1 is LNHDA and CDR2 is SQIVND in the germline V gene (reference sequence). This CDR3 contains 14 residues. The ends were cut back, 2 bases at V and 6 bases at J, with 8 bases in the middle. CDR3 DNA sequence: TGTGCCAGTAGTATACTGGGAACTAATTCACCCCTCCACTTT. Translating it yields CASSILGTNSPLHF.

A note on this clonotype: This is likely a read error, given that the CDR3 carries no conserved phenylalanine or tryptophan at its end. This chain links TRBV6-5 with TRBJ2-3; 7 positions match TRBD1. V dropped 4 bases and J dropped 3; count of bases not matched to a gene: 4. CDR1 MNHEY and CDR2 SVGAGI come from the germline V gene. There are 14 residues in the CDR3. This chain's CDR3 is CASSSGQETDTQYY. CDR3 in DNA: TGTGCCAGCAGTTCCGGACAGGAGACAGATACGCAGTATTAT.

The chain is built from TRBV6-1 and TRBJ1-2; 7 bases are a match to TRBD1. Germline V gene data show CDR1 as MNHNS and CDR2 as SASEGT. V shed 6 bases and J 1 base; nucleotides not matched to a gene: 11. The CDR3 is made up of 16 amino acids. CDR3 nucleotide sequence: TGTGCCAGCAGGATCCCCCAGGGGGATCTTAACTATGGCTACACCTTC. Translated, it gives CASRIPQGDLNYGYTF.

The chain combines TRBV9 with TRBJ1-5; 8 positions agree with TRBD1. Unmatched junction bases numbered 10, after V lost 4 bases and J lost 7 bases. The CDR3 has 15 amino acids. Germline V gives CDR1 SGDLS, CDR2 YYNGEE. The DNA for the CDR3 is TGTGCCAGCAGCCCCGGGACAGGATTTGAACAGCCCCAGCATTTT. Amino acids: CASSPGTGFEQPQHF.

Within the sample, this clonotype is medium-sized. The rearrangement links TRBV15 to TRBJ1-5; no firm D call. CDR1 is LNHNV, CDR2 YYDKDF, per germline (reference sequence). Deletions cut 0 bases from V and 0 bases from J, with 6 bases between. The CDR3 covers 15 residues. The CDR3 nucleotides read TGTGCCACCAGCAGAGAGAGATATAGCAATCAGCCCCAGCATTTT. It codes for CATSRERYSNQPQHF.

CDR3 loop: CATSWELGQPQHF. Here the CDR3 DNA reads TGTGCCACCAGCTGGGAGTTGGGGCAGCCCCAGCATTTT. This rearrangement joins TRBV15 to TRBJ1-5; no reliable D call. Between the trimmed V and J ends, which lost 5 bases and 7 bases, there was a span of 12 bases. Germline lookup yields CDR1 LNHNV and CDR2 YYDKDF (reference sequence). This CDR3 is 13 amino acids long.